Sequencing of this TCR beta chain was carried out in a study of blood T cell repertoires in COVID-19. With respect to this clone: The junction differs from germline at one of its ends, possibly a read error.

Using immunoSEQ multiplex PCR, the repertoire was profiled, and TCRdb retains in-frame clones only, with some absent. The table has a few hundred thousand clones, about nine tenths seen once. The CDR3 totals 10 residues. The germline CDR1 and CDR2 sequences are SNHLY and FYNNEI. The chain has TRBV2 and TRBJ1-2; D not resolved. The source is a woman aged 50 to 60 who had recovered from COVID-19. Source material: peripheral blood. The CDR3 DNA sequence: TGTGCCAGCAGTCCGACCGGGGTTTACTTC. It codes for CASSPTGVYF.